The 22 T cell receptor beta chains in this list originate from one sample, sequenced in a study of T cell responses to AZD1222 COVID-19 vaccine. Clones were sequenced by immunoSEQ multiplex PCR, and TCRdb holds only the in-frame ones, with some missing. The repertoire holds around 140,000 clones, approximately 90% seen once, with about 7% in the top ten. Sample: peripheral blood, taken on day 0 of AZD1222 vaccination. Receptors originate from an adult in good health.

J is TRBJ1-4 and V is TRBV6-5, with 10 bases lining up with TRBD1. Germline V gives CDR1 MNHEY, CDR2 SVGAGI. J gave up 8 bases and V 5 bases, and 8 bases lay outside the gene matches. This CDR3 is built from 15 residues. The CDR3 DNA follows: TGTGCCAGCAGTCTGACAGGGGGCAGTGGCGAAAAACTGTTTTTT. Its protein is CASSLTGGSGEKLFF.

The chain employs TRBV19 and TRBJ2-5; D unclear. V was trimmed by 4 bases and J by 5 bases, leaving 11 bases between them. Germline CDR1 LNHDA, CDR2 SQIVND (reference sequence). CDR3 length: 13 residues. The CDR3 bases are TGTGCCAGTAGTACCGCCCTTGGGGAGACCCAGTACTTC. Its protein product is CASSTALGETQYF.

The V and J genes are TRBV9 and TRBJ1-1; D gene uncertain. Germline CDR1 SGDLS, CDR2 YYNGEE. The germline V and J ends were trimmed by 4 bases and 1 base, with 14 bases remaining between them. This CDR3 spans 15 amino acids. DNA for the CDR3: TGTGCCAGCAGCCGTGAGGGAGTGGGGAACACTGAAGCTTTCTTT. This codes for CASSREGVGNTEAFF.

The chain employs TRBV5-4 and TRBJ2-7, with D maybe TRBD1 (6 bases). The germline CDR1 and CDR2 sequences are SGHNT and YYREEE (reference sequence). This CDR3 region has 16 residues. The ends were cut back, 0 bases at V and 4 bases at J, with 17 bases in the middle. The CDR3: CASSLEEGTRGYEQYF. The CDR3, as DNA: TGTGCCAGCAGCTTGGAAGAGGGGACAAGAGGATACGAGCAGTACTTC.

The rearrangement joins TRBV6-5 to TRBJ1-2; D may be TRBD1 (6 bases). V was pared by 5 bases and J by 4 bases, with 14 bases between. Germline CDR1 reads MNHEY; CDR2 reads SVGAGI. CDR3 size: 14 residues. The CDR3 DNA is TGTGCCAGCAGTCAGCAGGGGTACCGCTATGGCTACACCTTC. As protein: CASSQQGYRYGYTF.

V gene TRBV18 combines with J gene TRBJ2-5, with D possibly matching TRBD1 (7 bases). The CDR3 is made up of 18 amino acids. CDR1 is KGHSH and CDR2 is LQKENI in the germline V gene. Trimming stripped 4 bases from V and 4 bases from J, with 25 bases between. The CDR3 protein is CASSRRLWTGGATETQYF. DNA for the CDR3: TGTGCCAGCTCACGCCGACTATGGACAGGCGGGGCGACAGAGACCCAGTACTTC.

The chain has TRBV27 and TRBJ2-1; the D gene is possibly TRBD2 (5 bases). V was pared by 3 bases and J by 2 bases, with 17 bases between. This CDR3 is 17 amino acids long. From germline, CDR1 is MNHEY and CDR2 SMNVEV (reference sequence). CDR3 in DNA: TGTGCCAGCAGTTTCTCTATGGTTAGCGTAGCCTACAATGAGCAGTTCTTC. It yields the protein CASSFSMVSVAYNEQFF.

This chain's CDR3 is CASSFKPRDMNTEAFF. As DNA, the CDR3 is TGTGCCAGCAGTTTCAAGCCACGGGACATGAACACTGAAGCTTTCTTT. V gene TRBV6-2 or TRBV6-3 combines with J gene TRBJ1-1; possible D gene TRBD1, 6 bases. V gave up 4 bases and J gave up 0 bases, with 15 bases separating them. This CDR3 is built from 16 residues. The germline V gene encodes CDR1 MNHEY and CDR2 SVGEGT.

The CDR3: CASSLFGKANTGELFF. CDR3 nucleotides: TGTGCCAGCAGTTTATTTGGGAAAGCGAACACCGGGGAGCTGTTTTTT. V is TRBV28 and J is TRBJ2-2, with D uncertain. The CDR3 covers 16 residues. The germline V gene has CDR1 MDHEN and CDR2 SYDVKM. Trimming left V 1 base short and J 0 bases short, with 9 bases between.

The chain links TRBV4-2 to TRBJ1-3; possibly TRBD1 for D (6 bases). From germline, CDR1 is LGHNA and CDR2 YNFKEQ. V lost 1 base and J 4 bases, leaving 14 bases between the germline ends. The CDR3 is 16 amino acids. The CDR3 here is CASSQVGGYDGNTIYF. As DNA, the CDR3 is TGTGCCAGCAGCCAAGTAGGGGGGTATGACGGAAACACCATATATTTT.

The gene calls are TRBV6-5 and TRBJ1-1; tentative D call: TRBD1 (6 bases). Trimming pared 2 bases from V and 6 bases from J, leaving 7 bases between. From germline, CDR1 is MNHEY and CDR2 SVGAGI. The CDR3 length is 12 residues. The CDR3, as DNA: TGTGCCAGCAGTTACGGGGGCCCTGAAGCTTTCTTT. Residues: CASSYGGPEAFF.

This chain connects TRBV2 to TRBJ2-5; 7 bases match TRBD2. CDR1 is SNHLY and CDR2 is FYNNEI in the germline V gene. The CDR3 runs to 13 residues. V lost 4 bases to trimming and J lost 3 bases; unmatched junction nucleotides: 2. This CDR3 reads CASSGGTKETQYF. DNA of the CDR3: TGTGCCAGCAGTGGAGGGACTAAAGAGACCCAGTACTTC.

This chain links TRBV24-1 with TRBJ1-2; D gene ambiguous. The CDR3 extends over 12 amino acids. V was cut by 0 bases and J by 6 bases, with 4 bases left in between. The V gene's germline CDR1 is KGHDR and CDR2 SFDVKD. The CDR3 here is CATSDLEDGYTF. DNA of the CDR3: TGTGCCACCAGTGATTTGGAAGATGGCTACACCTTC.

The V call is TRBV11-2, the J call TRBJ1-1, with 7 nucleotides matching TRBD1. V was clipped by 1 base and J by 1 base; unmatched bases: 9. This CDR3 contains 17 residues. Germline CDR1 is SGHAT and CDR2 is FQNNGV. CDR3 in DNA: TGTGCCAGCAGCTTAGGGGTGTTACAGGGGTCGAACACTGAAGCTTTCTTT. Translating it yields CASSLGVLQGSNTEAFF. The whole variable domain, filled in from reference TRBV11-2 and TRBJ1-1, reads EAGVAQSPRYKIIEKRQSVAFWCNPISGHATLYWYQQILGQGPKLLIQFQNNGVVDDSQLPKDRFSAERLKGVDSTLKIQPAKLEDSAVYLCASSLGVLQGSNTEAFFGQGTRLTVV.

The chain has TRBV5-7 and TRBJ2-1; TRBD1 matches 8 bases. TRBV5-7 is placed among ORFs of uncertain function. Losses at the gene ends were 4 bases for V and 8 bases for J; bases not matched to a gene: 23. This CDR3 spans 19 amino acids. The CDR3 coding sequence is TGTGCCAGCAGCCACCCGATGTCTCCCGGGACAGGTTTTTGCCATGAGCAGTTCTTC. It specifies CASSHPMSPGTGFCHEQFF.

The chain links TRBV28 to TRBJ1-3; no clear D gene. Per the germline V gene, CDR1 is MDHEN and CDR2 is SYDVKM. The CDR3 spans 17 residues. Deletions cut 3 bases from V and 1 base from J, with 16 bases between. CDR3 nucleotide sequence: TGTGCCAGCAGTTTGATGGACCGCCTAATTTCTGGAAACACCATATATTTT. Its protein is CASSLMDRLISGNTIYF.

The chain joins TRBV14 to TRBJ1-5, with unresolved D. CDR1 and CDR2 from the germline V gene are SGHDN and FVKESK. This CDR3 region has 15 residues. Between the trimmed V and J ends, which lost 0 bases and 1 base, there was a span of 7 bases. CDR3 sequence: CASSQERRSNQPQHF. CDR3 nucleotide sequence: TGTGCCAGCAGCCAAGAGAGACGGAGCAATCAGCCCCAGCATTTT.

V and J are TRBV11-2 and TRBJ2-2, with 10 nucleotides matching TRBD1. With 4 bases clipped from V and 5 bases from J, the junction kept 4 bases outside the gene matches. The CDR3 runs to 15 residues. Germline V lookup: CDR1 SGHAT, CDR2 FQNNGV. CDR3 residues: CASSSWTGGTGELFF. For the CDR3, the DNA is TGTGCCAGCAGCTCTTGGACAGGGGGGACCGGGGAGCTGTTTTTT.

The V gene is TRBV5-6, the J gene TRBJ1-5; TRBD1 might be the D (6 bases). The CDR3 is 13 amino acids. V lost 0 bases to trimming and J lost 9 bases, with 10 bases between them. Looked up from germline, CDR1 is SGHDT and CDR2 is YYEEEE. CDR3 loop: CASSLGGHGPQHF. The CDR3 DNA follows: TGTGCCAGCAGCTTGGGGGGACACGGGCCCCAGCATTTT.

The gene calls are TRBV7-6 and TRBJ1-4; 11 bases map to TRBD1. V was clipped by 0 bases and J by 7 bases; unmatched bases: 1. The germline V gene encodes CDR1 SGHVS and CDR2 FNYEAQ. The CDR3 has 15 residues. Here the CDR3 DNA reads TGTGCCAGCAGCTTAGCCGGGACAGGGGGTGAAAAACTGTTTTTT. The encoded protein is CASSLAGTGGEKLFF.

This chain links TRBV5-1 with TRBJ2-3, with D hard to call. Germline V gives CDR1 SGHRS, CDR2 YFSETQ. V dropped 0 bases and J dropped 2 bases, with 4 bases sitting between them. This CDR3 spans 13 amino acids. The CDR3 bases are TGCGCCAGCAGCTTGGAGGCCACAGATACGCAGTATTTT. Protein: CASSLEATDTQYF.

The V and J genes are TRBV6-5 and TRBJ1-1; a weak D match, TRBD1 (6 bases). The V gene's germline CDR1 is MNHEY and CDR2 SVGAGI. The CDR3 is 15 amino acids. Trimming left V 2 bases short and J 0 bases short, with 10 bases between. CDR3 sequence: CASSYNRAMNTEAFF. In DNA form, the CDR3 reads TGTGCCAGCAGTTACAACAGGGCCATGAACACTGAAGCTTTCTTT.